This TCR beta chain stems from a study of vaccination effects on CD4 cells after COVID-19. The wider study: Before sequencing took place, the ViraFEST assay used viral peptide pools to expand antigen-specific CD4+ T cells. Cultures of 2 million or so PBMC per well contained about 10 IU/ml IL-2 plus 10 ug/ml peptides.

TCRdb's copy holds only in-frame clones and misses some; the assay was immunoSEQ multiplex PCR. The table records just over 55,000 clones, nearly 80% of them present only once. About this clone itself: Its specificity is unknown.

The culture ran for about 11 days, and then CD4+ T cells were isolated. Two-dose vaccination with either BNT162b2 or mRNA-1273 was given to the participants. Each vaccine recipient was nucleocapsid antibody negative and had no prior SARS-CoV-2 infection. V lost 6 bases and J lost 1; bases outside the gene matches: 1. The V gene's germline CDR1 is KGHDR and CDR2 SFDVKD. The CDR3 contains 13 residues. This receptor was identified in a human donor who received a COVID-19 vaccine. The genes are TRBV24-1 and TRBJ1-1; 7 bases match TRBD1. Sequencing was performed on CD4+ T cells from PBMCs cultured without peptide, taken after COVID-19 vaccination. CDR3 loop: CATSRDRNTEAFF. As DNA, the CDR3 is TGTGCCACCAGTCGGGACAGGAACACTGAAGCTTTCTTT.